One and the same sample provided the 27 T cell receptor beta chains below, sequenced in a study of T cells after yellow fever vaccination. MiXCR, applied by TCRdb to the 5' RACE reads, yields one record per CDR3 protein. Of around 50,000 distinct CDR3 sequences listed, around 7% are singletons. Here the sequenced sample was CD8+ T cells sorted from PBMCs, taken roughly 14 days after the first yellow fever vaccination. Receptors originate from a man younger than 35 who received the YFV17D yellow fever vaccine.

This clonotype was detected many times. The rearrangement uses TRBV4-3 and TRBJ2-2; TRBD2 might be the D (6 bases). V lost 0 bases and J 7 bases, leaving 15 bases between the germline ends. CDR1 and CDR2 from the germline V gene are LGHNA and YSLEER. This CDR3 comprises 16 residues. The CDR3 nucleotides read TGCGCCAGCAGCCAAGATTCCGGGGGTGGTAACGGGGAGCTGTTTTTT. Translation: CASSQDSGGGNGELFF.

There are many counts of this clonotype. The chain is built from TRBV12-3 or TRBV12-4 and TRBJ2-2; D not certain. This CDR3 spans 12 amino acids. V lost 4 bases and J 6 bases, leaving 6 bases between the germline ends. CDR3 sequence (DNA): TGTGCCAGCAGTTCACCTGCCGGGGAGCTGTTTTTT. Its protein product is CASSSPAGELFF.

This clonotype was picked up a small number of times. The chain is built from TRBV5-1 and TRBJ2-1, with no clear D. The germline gives CDR1 SGHRS, CDR2 YFSETQ. With 0 bases removed from V and 2 bases from J, the gap between germline ends came to 9 bases. The length of the CDR3 is 15 residues. CDR3 sequence: CASSLGHLTYNEQFF. The CDR3 region has the DNA TGCGCCAGCAGCTTGGGGCACCTCACCTACAATGAGCAGTTCTTC.

There are many counts of this clonotype. The V call is TRBV20-1, the J call TRBJ2-2; no reliable D call. The V end was cut by 7 bases, the J end by 5 bases, with 11 bases between. Germline-derived CDR1 and CDR2 are DFQATT and SNEGSKA (reference sequence). This CDR3 is built from 12 residues. CDR3 residues: CSGSLWTGELFF. For the CDR3, the DNA is TGCAGTGGCTCTCTTTGGACCGGGGAGCTGTTTTTT.

This clonotype was counted ten times or more. The V call is TRBV18, the J call TRBJ2-1; possibly TRBD2 for D (7 bases). This CDR3 contains 17 residues. Trimming pared 0 bases from V and 3 bases from J, leaving 15 bases between. Germline V CDR1 and CDR2: KGHSH, LQKENI. The CDR3 sequence: CASSPPGGGGYYNEQFF. The CDR3 nucleotides are TGTGCCAGCTCACCACCCGGGGGCGGGGGTTACTACAATGAGCAGTTCTTC.

Comments on this clonotype: A much larger clone sits a single nucleotide away, making a read error possible. The chain has TRBV11-2 and TRBJ2-1, with D perhaps TRBD1 or TRBD2 (5 bases each). This CDR3 has 15 residues. Between the trimmed V and J ends, which lost 2 bases and 7 bases, there was a span of 15 bases. Germline lookup yields CDR1 SGHAT and CDR2 FQNNGV. CDR3 in amino acids: CASSLQVNWGNEQFF. The CDR3 DNA follows: TGTGCCAGCAGCTTACAGGTAAATTGGGGGAATGAGCAGTTCTTC.

The table lists this clonotype with many counts. This chain links TRBV5-6 with TRBJ2-5; possible D gene TRBD2, 5 bases. V was clipped by 5 bases and J by 0 bases, with 17 bases between them. Germline V gene sequence: CDR1 SGHDT, CDR2 YYEEEE. CDR3 size: 16 residues. The CDR3, as DNA: TGTGCCAGCAGAGATCTAATAACTAGAGACCAAGAGACCCAGTACTTC. Translating it yields CASRDLITRDQETQYF.

This clonotype was seen repeatedly, ten times or more. The rearrangement uses TRBV28 and TRBJ2-5; 9 bases line up with TRBD1. V lost 8 bases to trimming and J lost 1 base; unmatched junction nucleotides: 2. The CDR3 contains 13 residues. Germline assignment: CDR1 MDHEN and CDR2 SYDVKM. CDR3 DNA sequence: TGTGCCAGCCTGGGACAGGGCCAAGAGACCCAGTACTTC. This encodes CASLGQGQETQYF.

This clonotype was detected ten times or more. The J gene is TRBJ1-5, the V gene TRBV6-5, with a possible D match to TRBD1 (6 bases). Trimming shortened V by 0 bases and J by 5 bases, and 11 bases separated the two germline ends. The CDR3 sequence is 15 residues long. Germline values: CDR1 MNHEY, CDR2 SVGAGI. This CDR3 reads CASSYSQGPDQPQHF. CDR3 coding DNA: TGTGCCAGCAGTTACTCACAGGGCCCTGATCAGCCCCAGCATTTT.

Remarks on this clonotype: A clone one base away is much larger, so this may be a read error. V is TRBV6-5 and J is TRBJ2-1, with D perhaps matching TRBD1 or TRBD2 (5 bases each). This CDR3 has 16 amino acids. Germline loops: CDR1 MNHEY, CDR2 SVGAGI. The CDR3 sequence is CASSYSWGRLYNVQFF. DNA of the CDR3: TGTGCCAGCAGTTACTCCTGGGGGAGATTGTACAATGTGCAGTTCTTC.

This clonotype was found many times. The chain carries TRBV6-5 and TRBJ1-1; TRBD1 might be the D (5 bases). There are 14 residues in the CDR3. Germline CDR1 reads MNHEY; CDR2 reads SVGAGI. Trimming cost V 0 bases and J 1 base, with 6 bases left between them. The CDR3 region has the DNA TGTGCCAGCAGTTACTCGACAGAGAACACTGAAGCTTTCTTT. Translated, it gives CASSYSTENTEAFF.

This clonotype has ten or more counts. J is TRBJ2-2 and V is TRBV7-9, with no clear D. Trimming removed 4 bases at V and 6 bases at J, with 3 bases between. This CDR3 has 11 amino acids. Germline CDR1 reads SEHNR; CDR2 reads FQNEAQ (reference sequence). The DNA of the CDR3 is TGTGCCAGCAGCTATGCCGGGGAGCTGTTTTTT. Amino acids: CASSYAGELFF. The full variable domain, in which reference TRBV7-9 and TRBJ2-2 provide the parts outside the CDR3, is DTGVSQNPRHKITKRGQNVTFRCDPISEHNRLYWYRQTLGQGPEFLTYFQNEAQLEKSRLLSDRFSAERPKGSFSTLEIQRTEQGDSAMYLCASSYAGELFFGEGSRLTVL.

This clonotype was counted ten times or more. The gene calls are TRBV19 and TRBJ1-2; no firm D call. Germline V gene sequence: CDR1 LNHDA, CDR2 SQIVND (reference sequence). CDR3 length: 13 residues. Trimming took 7 bases from V and 2 from J, leaving 11 bases between them. This CDR3 is CASKSWQNYGYTF. Written as DNA, the CDR3 is TGTGCCAGTAAATCCTGGCAGAACTATGGCTACACCTTC.

This clonotype came up many times. V usage is TRBV4-1 and J usage is TRBJ2-5; 7 positions match TRBD2. This CDR3 comprises 16 residues. Germline CDR1 reads MGHRA; CDR2 reads YSYEKL. V shed 1 base and J 3 bases; nucleotides not matched to a gene: 8. CDR3 coding DNA: TGCGCCAGCAGCCAAGCTCCGGGACTAACAAAAGAGACCCAGTACTTC. Amino acids: CASSQAPGLTKETQYF.

This clonotype was recorded at least ten times. The V call is TRBV7-6, the J call TRBJ2-7; D remains unclear. The germline V gene encodes CDR1 SGHVS and CDR2 FNYEAQ. Trimming stripped 8 bases from V and 3 bases from J, with 20 bases between. CDR3 length: 15 amino acids. CDR3 nucleotide sequence: TGTGCCAGCTCCCTAAACCCCGACGGGCTCTACGAGCAGTACTTC. Encoded protein: CASSLNPDGLYEQYF.

This clonotype was observed at least ten times. This chain uses TRBV27 with TRBJ2-5, with D unclear. V dropped 5 bases and J dropped 1 base, with 8 bases sitting between them. Germline CDR1 MNHEY, CDR2 SMNVEV (reference sequence). The CDR3 consists of 13 residues. The CDR3 region is CASSTRPQETQYF. The CDR3 region has the DNA TGTGCCAGCAGTACCAGGCCCCAAGAGACCCAGTACTTC.

This clonotype occurred a few times. The rearrangement uses TRBV2 and TRBJ2-7; D remains ambiguous. Trimming removed 3 bases from V and 0 bases from J, with 12 bases in between. The CDR3 contains 15 residues. Germline V gene sequence: CDR1 SNHLY, CDR2 FYNNEI. As DNA, the CDR3 is TGTGCCAGCAGTGAGTCCAGGTCCTTCTCCTACGAGCAGTACGTC. Translation gives CASSESRSFSYEQYV.

This clonotype was recorded at least ten times. The rearrangement uses TRBV6-5 and TRBJ2-5, with unresolved D. CDR1 MNHEY and CDR2 SVGAGI come from the germline V gene. This CDR3 spans 12 amino acids. Trimming stripped 0 bases from V and 7 bases from J, with 6 bases between. The CDR3 region is CASSYSGLTQYF. In nucleotides, the CDR3 is TGTGCCAGCAGTTACTCAGGGTTGACCCAGTACTTC.

This clonotype has a handful of counts. V gene TRBV24-1 combines with J gene TRBJ2-2; TRBD1 might be the D (7 bases). This CDR3 has 15 amino acids. Germline-derived CDR1 and CDR2 are KGHDR and SFDVKD. Trimming removed 2 bases from V and 4 bases from J, with 10 bases in between. The CDR3 spells CATSDYRGGTGELFF. The CDR3 bases are TGTGCCACCAGTGATTACAGGGGAGGCACCGGGGAGCTGTTTTTT.

This clonotype was recorded at least ten times. The chain has TRBV6-4 and TRBJ2-1; TRBD2 matches 11 bases. The CDR3 spans 15 residues. The trim removed 5 bases at V and 4 bases at J, leaving 4 bases unmatched. Germline V gives CDR1 MRHNA, CDR2 SNTAGT. The CDR3 region has the DNA TGTGCCAGCAGTCCGACTAGCGGGGAGTACAATGAGCAGTTCTTC. Protein product: CASSPTSGEYNEQFF.

This clonotype was seen at least ten times. The chain has TRBV6-2 or TRBV6-3 and TRBJ1-1, with D unclear. Germline lookup yields CDR1 MNHEY and CDR2 SVGEGT. The V and J ends lost 0 bases and 10 bases respectively, with 12 bases between them. This CDR3 comprises 13 residues. The CDR3 DNA follows: TGTGCCAGCAGTTACTCGAATAAAGCAGCAGCTTTCTTT. This gives the protein CASSYSNKAAAFF.

There are many counts of this clonotype. V usage is TRBV6-1 and J usage is TRBJ2-2, with a tentative D call TRBD1 (6 bases). Trimming pared 5 bases from V and 4 bases from J, leaving 17 bases between. Germline loops: CDR1 MNHNS, CDR2 SASEGT. The CDR3 is made up of 16 amino acids. The DNA for the CDR3 is TGTGCCAGCAGTCGGCAACCGGGACACAGCACCGGGGAGCTGTTTTTT. Its translation: CASSRQPGHSTGELFF.

This clonotype was seen repeatedly, ten times or more. The V gene is TRBV7-9, the J gene TRBJ2-7; D tentatively fits TRBD1 or TRBD2 (5 bases each). V lost 1 base and J lost 1, with 14 bases in between. Germline V gives CDR1 SEHNR, CDR2 FQNEAQ (reference sequence). CDR3 length equals 16 residues. The CDR3 nucleotides read TGTGCCAGCAGCTTAGGAGGGTCCGCAGGGTCCTACGAGCAGTACGTC. Translating gives CASSLGGSAGSYEQYV.

V and J are TRBV29-1 and TRBJ2-1; the D gene could be TRBD1 or TRBD2 (5 bases each). Germline CDR1 reads SQVTM; CDR2 reads ANQGSEA. Trimming took off 7 bases at V and 2 bases at J, with 12 bases between the two ends. The CDR3 sequence is 13 residues long. The CDR3 DNA sequence: TGCAGCGCCGGGACGGTGACCTACAATGAGCAGTTCTTC. Translated: CSAGTVTYNEQFF.

This clonotype was observed many times. The chain is built from TRBV20-1 and TRBJ1-2; TRBD1 matches at 7 bases. Germline lookup yields CDR1 DFQATT and CDR2 SNEGSKA (reference sequence). Trimming at V came to 6 bases and at J to 8 bases, leaving 12 bases not matched to a gene. This CDR3 has 13 residues. CDR3 amino acids: CSAMGPTGKGYTF. The CDR3 DNA follows: TGCAGTGCCATGGGACCGACAGGGAAGGGCTACACCTTC.

In its sample, this clonotype was seen many times. The chain carries TRBV12-3 or TRBV12-4 and TRBJ1-1, with 8 positions matching TRBD1. The V and J ends lost 6 bases and 2 bases, in that order; junction bases with no gene match: 5. This CDR3 is 14 amino acids long. The CDR3 loop is CASSPGTGNTEAFF. As DNA, the CDR3 is TGTGCCAGCAGCCCCGGGACAGGCAACACTGAAGCTTTCTTT.

The table lists this clonotype with many counts. The V gene is TRBV24-1, the J gene TRBJ2-1; 9 nucleotides align to TRBD2. The CDR3 contains 17 residues. Germline assignment: CDR1 KGHDR and CDR2 SFDVKD. After removal of 3 bases from V and 0 bases from J, the junction contained 5 bases not matched to a gene. DNA for the CDR3: TGTGCCACCAGTGATCAAACAGCGGGGGGCTCCTACAATGAGCAGTTCTTC. It is translated as CATSDQTAGGSYNEQFF.